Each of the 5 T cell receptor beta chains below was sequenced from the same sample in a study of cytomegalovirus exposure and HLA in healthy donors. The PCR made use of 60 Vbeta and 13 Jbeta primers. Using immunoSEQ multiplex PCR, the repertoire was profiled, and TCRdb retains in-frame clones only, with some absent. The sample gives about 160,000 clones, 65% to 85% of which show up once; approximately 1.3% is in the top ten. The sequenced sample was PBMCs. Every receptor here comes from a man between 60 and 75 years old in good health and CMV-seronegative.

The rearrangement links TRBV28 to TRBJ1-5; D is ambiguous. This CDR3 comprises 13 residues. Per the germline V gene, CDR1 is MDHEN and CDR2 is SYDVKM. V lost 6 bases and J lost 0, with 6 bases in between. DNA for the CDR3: TGTGCCAGCAGATTACATAGCAATCAGCCCCAGCATTTT. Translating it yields CASRLHSNQPQHF. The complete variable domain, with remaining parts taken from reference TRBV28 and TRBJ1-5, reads DVKVTQSSRYLVKRTGEKVFLECVQDMDHENMFWYRQDPGLGLRLIYFSYDVKMKEKGDIPEGYSVSREKKERFSLILESASTNQTSMYLCASRLHSNQPQHFGDGTRLSIL.

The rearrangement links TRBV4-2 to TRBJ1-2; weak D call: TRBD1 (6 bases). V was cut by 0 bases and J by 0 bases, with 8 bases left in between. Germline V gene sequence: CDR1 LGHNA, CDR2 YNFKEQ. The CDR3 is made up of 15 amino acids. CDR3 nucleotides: TGTGCCAGCAGCCAAGAAGGGGGAGCTAACTATGGCTACACCTTC. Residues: CASSQEGGANYGYTF.

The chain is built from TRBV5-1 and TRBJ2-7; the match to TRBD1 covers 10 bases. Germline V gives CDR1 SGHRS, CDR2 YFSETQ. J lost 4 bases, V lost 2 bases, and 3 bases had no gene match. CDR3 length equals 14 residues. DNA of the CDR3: TGCGCCAGCAGCTTCCGGGACAGGGGTTACGAGCAGTACTTC. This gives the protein CASSFRDRGYEQYF.

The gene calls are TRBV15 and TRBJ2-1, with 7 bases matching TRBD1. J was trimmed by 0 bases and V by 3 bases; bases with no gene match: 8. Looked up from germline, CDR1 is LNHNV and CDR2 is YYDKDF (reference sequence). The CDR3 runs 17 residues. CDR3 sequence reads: CATSSTLQGISYNEQFF. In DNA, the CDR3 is TGTGCCACCAGCAGCACTTTACAGGGGATCTCCTACAATGAGCAGTTCTTC. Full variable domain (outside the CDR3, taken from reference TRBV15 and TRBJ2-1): DAMVIQNPRYQVTQFGKPVTLSCSQTLNHNVMYWYQQKSSQAPKLLFHYYDKDFNNEADTPDNFQSRRPNTSFCFLDIRSPGLGDTAMYLCATSSTLQGISYNEQFFGPGTRLTVL.

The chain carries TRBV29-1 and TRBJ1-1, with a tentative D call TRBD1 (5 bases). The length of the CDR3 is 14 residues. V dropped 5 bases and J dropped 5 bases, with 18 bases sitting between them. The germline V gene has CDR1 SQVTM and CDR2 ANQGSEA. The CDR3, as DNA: TGCAGCGTTTCCCGCACATGGGGGGAGACTGAAGCTTTCTTT. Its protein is CSVSRTWGETEAFF.